The 13 T cell receptor beta chains below all came from one sample that was sequenced in a study of blood T cell repertoires in COVID-19. The data were produced by immunoSEQ multiplex PCR, yet TCRdb's version contains in-frame clones alone and is incomplete. This table holds over 250,000 clones, around 87% found once. Input material: PBMCs or T cells enriched from blood (not recorded which). These receptors originate from a woman in her twenties or thirties who had recovered from COVID-19.

Here the CDR3 reads CASSGQGLSPLHF. CDR3 nucleotide sequence: TGTGCCAGCTCGGGACAGGGCCTTTCACCCCTCCACTTT. V usage is TRBV25-1 and J usage is TRBJ1-6; 9 bases agree with TRBD1. With 8 bases clipped from V and 9 bases from J, the junction kept 5 bases outside the gene matches. This CDR3 region has 13 residues. The V gene's germline CDR1 is MGHDK and CDR2 SYGVNS.

This chain connects TRBV29-1 to TRBJ2-1, with D possibly being TRBD2 (5 bases). V gave up 3 bases and J gave up 0 bases, with 9 bases separating them. The CDR3 is 14 amino acids. Germline V gives CDR1 SQVTM, CDR2 ANQGSEA. The CDR3 nucleotides read TGCAGCGTTGAGCGGGCGCCCTCCTACAATGAGCAGTTCTTC. Its translation: CSVERAPSYNEQFF.

This clone appeared once. The chain employs TRBV5-1 and TRBJ1-5, with a weak D call TRBD1 (6 bases). Looked up from germline, CDR1 is SGHRS and CDR2 is YFSETQ. Trimming shortened V by 4 bases and J by 4 bases, and 12 bases separated the two germline ends. There are 14 residues in the CDR3. The CDR3 region has the DNA TGCGCCAGCAGCACTATTCAGGGGAATCAGCCCCAGCATTTT. Translation: CASSTIQGNQPQHF.

The V call is TRBV10-1, the J call TRBJ2-3; 9 bases match TRBD1. Looked up from germline, CDR1 is WNHNN and CDR2 is SYGVQD (reference sequence). The CDR3 covers 15 residues. Unmatched junction bases numbered 3, after V lost 4 bases and J lost 1 base. The CDR3 DNA sequence: TGCGCCAGCAGTGTAAGGGACAGGGGCACAGATACGCAGTATTTT. Protein: CASSVRDRGTDTQYF.

V and J are TRBV6-5 and TRBJ1-2; no clear D. The CDR3 spans 14 residues. Germline lookup yields CDR1 MNHEY and CDR2 SVGAGI. Trimming left V 8 bases short and J 6 bases short, with 19 bases between. This CDR3 reads CASVVRGRDHGYTF. The CDR3 nucleotides are TGTGCCAGCGTCGTTCGTGGGAGGGATCATGGCTACACCTTC.

V gene TRBV6-2 or TRBV6-3 combines with J gene TRBJ2-7; 7 positions match TRBD1. V trimming: 7 bases; J trimming: 0 bases; junction bases outside the gene matches: 6. CDR3 length: 14 amino acids. The germline V gene has CDR1 MNHEY and CDR2 SVGEGT. CDR3 DNA: TGTGCCAGCAACCCGACAGGGCCCTCCTACGAGCAGTACTTC. Translation: CASNPTGPSYEQYF.

This clone was observed a single time. This chain links TRBV6-1 with TRBJ2-1; tentatively, D is TRBD1 (6 bases). The CDR3 covers 13 residues. Germline V CDR1 and CDR2: MNHNS, SASEGT. Trimming took 6 bases from V and 6 from J, leaving 12 bases between them. The DNA of the CDR3 is TGTGCCAGCAGCGTGACAGGAACCAATGAGCAGTTCTTC. This sequence encodes CASSVTGTNEQFF.

V is TRBV5-1 and J is TRBJ2-2; 10 nucleotides match TRBD1. J was trimmed by 7 bases and V by 4 bases; bases with no gene match: 7. The germline V gene has CDR1 SGHRS and CDR2 YFSETQ. The CDR3 has 15 amino acids. The CDR3 sequence: CASSLGDRGNGELFF. CDR3 DNA sequence: TGCGCCAGCAGCCTCGGGGACAGGGGAAACGGGGAGCTGTTTTTT.

The CDR3 nucleotides are TGTGCCAGCAGCCCGAGGACAGGGGGCGTAAACTATGGCTACACCTTC. Protein: CASSPRTGGVNYGYTF. The chain links TRBV27 to TRBJ1-2; TRBD1 matches 11 bases. V dropped 6 bases and J dropped 2; count of bases not matched to a gene: 8. Germline values: CDR1 MNHEY, CDR2 SMNVEV (reference sequence). This CDR3 contains 16 residues.

The chain has TRBV3-1 (or the pseudogene TRBV3-2) and TRBJ1-6; no definite D call. The germline V gene has CDR1 LGHDT and CDR2 YNNKEL (reference sequence). Trimming took off 3 bases at V and 6 bases at J, with 18 bases between the two ends. CDR3 length equals 17 residues. The CDR3 region is CASSHSPGGGFNSPLHF. Here the CDR3 DNA reads TGTGCCAGCAGCCATTCCCCCGGCGGCGGATTTAATTCACCCCTCCACTTT.

This clone was seen once. The chain combines TRBV19 with TRBJ1-6; maybe TRBD1 (6 bases). Trimming left V 4 bases short and J 10 bases short, with 14 bases between. Germline V gene data show CDR1 as LNHDA and CDR2 as SQIVND (reference sequence). This CDR3 has 14 residues. DNA of the CDR3: TGTGCCAGTAGTAAAACGGGAGGGGGATCACCCCTCCACTTT. Translated, it gives CASSKTGGGSPLHF.

This rearrangement joins TRBV5-5 to TRBJ1-6, with 10 bases matching TRBD1. V lost 4 bases and J lost 7; bases outside the gene matches: 5. The germline V gene has CDR1 SGHKS and CDR2 YYEKEE (reference sequence). The CDR3 runs to 15 residues. CDR3 DNA sequence: TGTGCCAGCAGCCAAACGGGACAGGGGAATTCACCCCTCCACTTT. Its protein product is CASSQTGQGNSPLHF.

This chain joins TRBV14 and TRBJ2-7, with D possibly being TRBD2 (6 bases). Germline V gives CDR1 SGHDN, CDR2 FVKESK. This CDR3 is built from 17 residues. The V end was cut by 3 bases, the J end by 3 bases, with 21 bases between. The CDR3 reads CASSQRRDRQPVYEQYF. CDR3 DNA: TGTGCCAGCAGCCAGAGGAGGGACCGACAGCCAGTCTACGAGCAGTACTTC.